The clone carrying this T cell receptor (beta chain) was recorded at least ten times. The antigen is not known. The sample originates from a study of neurological immune-mediated disorders. Overall study results and limits: The greatest TCR clonal expansion appeared in HTLV-1-associated myelopathy and the smallest, falling below healthy controls, in multiple sclerosis.

CDR3 length: 16 amino acids. CDR1 SGHDN and CDR2 FVKESK come from the germline V gene. Trimming removed 1 base from V and 7 bases from J; junction bases left unmatched: 3. Specified time point: longitudinal time-point 3. The authors made cDNA by 5'RACE with 10-nucleotide random UMIs. MiXCR, run by TCRdb on the 5' RACE reads, gives a single entry per CDR3 protein. This sample has about 84,000 distinct CDR3 sequences, with around 4.5% found just once. The sample was PBMCs. This chain connects TRBV14 to TRBJ2-1; 14 nucleotides match TRBD2. The TCR comes from a woman aged 55-69 years with multiple sclerosis. The CDR3 DNA is TGTGCCAGCAGCCAAGTAGGACTAGCGGGGGGAAATGAGCAGTTCTTC. Amino acid sequence: CASSQVGLAGGNEQFF.